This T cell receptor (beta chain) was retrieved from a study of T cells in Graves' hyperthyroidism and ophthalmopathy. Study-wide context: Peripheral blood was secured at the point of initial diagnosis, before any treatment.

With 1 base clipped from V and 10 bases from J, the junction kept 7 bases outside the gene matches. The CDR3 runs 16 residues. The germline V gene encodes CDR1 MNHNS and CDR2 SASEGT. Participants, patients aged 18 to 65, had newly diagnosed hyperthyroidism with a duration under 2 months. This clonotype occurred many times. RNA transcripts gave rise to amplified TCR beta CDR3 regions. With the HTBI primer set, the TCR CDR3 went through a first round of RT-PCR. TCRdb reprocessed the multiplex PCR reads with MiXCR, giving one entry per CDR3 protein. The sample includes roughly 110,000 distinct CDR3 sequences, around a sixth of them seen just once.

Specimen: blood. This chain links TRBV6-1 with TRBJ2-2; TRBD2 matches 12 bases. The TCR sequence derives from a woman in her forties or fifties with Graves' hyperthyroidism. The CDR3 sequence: CASSEETSGRSEELFF. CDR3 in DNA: TGTGCCAGCAGTGAAGAGACTAGCGGGAGATCCGAGGAGCTGTTTTTT.